This is a list of T cell receptor beta chains from one sample in a study of shared clonotypes between healthy human individuals. Sequenced by immunoSEQ multiplex PCR; TCRdb stores in-frame clones only, minus some. The sample gives a few million clones, 90% to 96% of which show up once; roughly 0.13% is in the top ten. The sequenced sample was naive CD4+ T cells sorted from blood. Receptors were obtained from a man between 18 and 35 years old in good health. Both conserved end residues are part of each CDR3. Fields, in order: clone size, V gene, D gene, J gene, CDR3 DNA, CDR3 protein. The D gene is left open where the match is weak. Where a row states a size, it is once, few, many or the class of an expanded clone; other rows omit it.

>.|TRBV18|.|TRBJ2-1
TGTGCCAGCTCACTACCTCTTTTGGGCTCCTACAATGAGCAGTTCTTC
CASSLPLLGSYNEQFF
>.|TRBV2|.|TRBJ1-5
TGTGCCAGCAGTCGGGACTATAGCAATCAGCCCCAGCATTTT
CASSRDYSNQPQHF
>.|TRBV5-4|TRBD2|TRBJ2-6
TGTGCCAGCAGCAGGGACTATGGGGCCAACGTCCTGACTTTC
CASSRDYGANVLTF
>.|TRBV6-1|.|TRBJ2-7
TGTGCCAGCAGTACCCACTCAGACGAGCAGTACTTC
CASSTHSDEQYF
>.|TRBV19|TRBD1|TRBJ1-1
TGTGCCAGTAGTGAGACAGGGGTGAACACTGAAGCTTTCTTT
CASSETGVNTEAFF
>.|TRBV7-8|.|TRBJ1-1
TGTGCCAGCAGCTTACGAGAAGCGAACACTGAAGCTTTCTTT
CASSLREANTEAFF
>.|TRBV6-6|TRBD1|TRBJ1-6
TGTGCCAGCATCATGGGACAGAGCGATTCACCCCTCCACTTT
CASIMGQSDSPLHF
>.|TRBV18|.|TRBJ2-7
TGTGCCAGCTCACGCGCCGCGGACAGCGCCTACGAGCAGTACTTC
CASSRAADSAYEQYF
>.|TRBV5-1|.|TRBJ2-1
TGCGCCAGCAGCTTGGCCCCTGGAAATGAGCAGTTCTTC
CASSLAPGNEQFF
>.|TRBV18|TRBD1|TRBJ1-3
TGTGCCAGCTCAACGCCCTACAGGGGCGGAGGAAACACCATATATTTT
CASSTPYRGGGNTIYF
>.|TRBV18|.|TRBJ2-2
TGTGCCAGCTCACCACGCGAGGGGGGAACCGGGGAGCTGTTTTTT
CASSPREGGTGELFF
>once|TRBV28|.|TRBJ2-6
TGTGCCACCAATTCCCCCTCTGGGGCCAACGTCCTGACTTTC
CATNSPSGANVLTF
>.|TRBV6-1|.|TRBJ2-1
TGTGCCAGCAGTGAAGGTAGCAGGAGGGCCAATGAGCAGTTCTTC
CASSEGSRRANEQFF
>.|TRBV5-4|.|TRBJ2-3
TGTGCCAGCAGCCCTACTAGCACAGATACGCAGTATTTT
CASSPTSTDTQYF
>.|TRBV4-2|.|TRBJ1-2
TGTGCCAGCAGCCAAGGGACAGATCTCTATGGCTACACCTTC
CASSQGTDLYGYTF
>.|TRBV19|.|TRBJ1-5
TGTGCCAGTAGTAAACAGATTAGCAATCAGCCCCAGCATTTT
CASSKQISNQPQHF
>.|TRBV5-1|TRBD2|TRBJ2-5
TGCGCCAGCAGCTTGGGTAGCGGGAGTGAGACCCAGTACTTC
CASSLGSGSETQYF
>.|TRBV5-1|TRBD1|TRBJ2-7
TGCGCCAGCAGCCCCGGGACAGGCACCTACGAGCAGTACTTC
CASSPGTGTYEQYF
>.|TRBV9|.|TRBJ2-5
TGTGCCAGCAGCCTGGGACCTCAGGAGACCCAGTACTTC
CASSLGPQETQYF
>.|TRBV7-2|TRBD2|TRBJ2-1
TGTGCCAGCAGCTTAGTTCGATCGGGACTAGCGGGAGGGTCCGGTGAGCAGTTCTTC
CASSLVRSGLAGGSGEQFF
>.|TRBV5-1|TRBD1|TRBJ1-3
TGCGCCAGCAGCCCCGGGGACAGCAACTCTGGAAACACCATATATTTT
CASSPGDSNSGNTIYF
>.|TRBV29-1|.|TRBJ2-1
TGCAGCGTTGTCAGGGAATCATATGAGCAGTTCTTC
CSVVRESYEQFF
>.|TRBV5-6|.|TRBJ2-7
TGTGCCAGCAGCTTTAGTGGGTCCTACGAGCAGTACTTC
CASSFSGSYEQYF
>.|TRBV5-1|.|TRBJ2-1
TGCGCCAGCAGCCCCGCTTCAAATAACGGCGCCTACAATGAGCAGTTCTTC
CASSPASNNGAYNEQFF
>.|TRBV30|TRBD1|TRBJ1-5
TGTGCCTGGAGAGGGACAGCGCACAATCAGCCCCAGCATTTT
CAWRGTAHNQPQHF
>.|TRBV7-2|TRBD1|TRBJ1-1
TGTGCCAGCAGCTTTGCAGGGGGGGTCCGAGTTACTGAAGCTTTCTTT
CASSFAGGVRVTEAFF
>once|TRBV28|.|TRBJ2-7
TGTGCCAGCAGTTTGATCGGATCCCATAGCGAGCAGTACTTC
CASSLIGSHSEQYF
>.|TRBV5-4|.|TRBJ1-1
TGTGCCAGCAGCTCGAGGGAAAAGACAGGAAACACTGAAGCTTTCTTT
CASSSREKTGNTEAFF
>.|TRBV2|.|TRBJ2-3
TGTGCCAGCAGAGGAGGGGGGCCCACAGATACGCAGTATTTT
CASRGGGPTDTQYF
>.|TRBV6-6|.|TRBJ2-7
TGTGCCAGCATTTCAGGGGGGGGGCCCTACGAGCAGTACTTC
CASISGGGPYEQYF
>.|TRBV19|TRBD2|TRBJ2-7
TGTGCCAGTAGTCCTTGGACTAGTAAGACCTACGAGCAGTACTTC
CASSPWTSKTYEQYF
>.|TRBV5-5|.|TRBJ2-2
TGTGCCAGCAGCTTGGATGCAATAGGAACCGGGGAGCTGTTTTTT
CASSLDAIGTGELFF